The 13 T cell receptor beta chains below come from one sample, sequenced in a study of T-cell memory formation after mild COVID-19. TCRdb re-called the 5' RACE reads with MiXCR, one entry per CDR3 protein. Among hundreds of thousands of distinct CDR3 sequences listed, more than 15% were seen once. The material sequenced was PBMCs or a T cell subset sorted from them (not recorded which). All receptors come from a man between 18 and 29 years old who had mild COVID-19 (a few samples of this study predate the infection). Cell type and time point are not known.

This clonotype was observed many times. CDR3 sequence: CASSHGTSATDTQYF. CDR3 in DNA: TGTGCCAGCAGCCACGGGACTAGCGCAACAGATACGCAGTATTTT. The V call is TRBV7-9, the J call TRBJ2-3; 10 bases fit TRBD2. V gave up 5 bases and J gave up 3 bases; unmatched junction bases: 5. Looked up from germline, CDR1 is SEHNR and CDR2 is FQNEAQ (reference sequence). This CDR3 contains 15 residues.

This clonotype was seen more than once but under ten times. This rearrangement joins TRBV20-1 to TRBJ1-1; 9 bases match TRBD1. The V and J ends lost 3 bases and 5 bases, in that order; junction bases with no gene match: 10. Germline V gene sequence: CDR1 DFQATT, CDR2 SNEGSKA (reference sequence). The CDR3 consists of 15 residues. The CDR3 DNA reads TGCAGTGCTAGGGAACCGACAGGGGGAAAAACTGAAGCTTTCTTT. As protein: CSAREPTGGKTEAFF.

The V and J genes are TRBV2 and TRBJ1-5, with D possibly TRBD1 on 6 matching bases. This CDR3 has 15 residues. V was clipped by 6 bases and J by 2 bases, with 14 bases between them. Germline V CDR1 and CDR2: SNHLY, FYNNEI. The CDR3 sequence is CASRGHPTGNQPQHF. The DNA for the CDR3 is TGTGCCAGCAGGGGACACCCTACGGGCAATCAGCCCCAGCATTTT. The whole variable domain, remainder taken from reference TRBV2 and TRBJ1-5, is EPEVTQTPSHQVTQMGQEVILRCVPISNHLYFYWYRQILGQKVEFLVSFYNNEISEKSEIFDDQFSVERPDGSNFTLKIRSTKLEDSAMYFCASRGHPTGNQPQHFGDGTRLSIL.

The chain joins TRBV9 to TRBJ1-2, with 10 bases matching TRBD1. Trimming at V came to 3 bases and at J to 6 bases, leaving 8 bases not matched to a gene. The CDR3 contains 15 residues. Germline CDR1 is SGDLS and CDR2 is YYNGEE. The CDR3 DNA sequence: TGTGCCAGCAGCGCCCACCGGACAGGGGGGAATGGCTACACCTTC. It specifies CASSAHRTGGNGYTF. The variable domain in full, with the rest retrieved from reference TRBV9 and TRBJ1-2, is DSGVTQTPKHLITATGQRVTLRCSPRSGDLSVYWYQQSLDQGLQFLIQYYNGEERAKGNILERFSAQQFPDLHSELNLSSLELGDSALYFCASSAHRTGGNGYTFGSGTRLTVV.

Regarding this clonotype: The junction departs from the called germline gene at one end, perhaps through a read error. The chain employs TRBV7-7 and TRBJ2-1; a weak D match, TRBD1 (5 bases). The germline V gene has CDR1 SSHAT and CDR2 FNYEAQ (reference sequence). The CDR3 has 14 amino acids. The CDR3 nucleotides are TGTGCTAGCAGCTTACACGCAGGGAACAATGAGCAGTTCTTC. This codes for CASSLHAGNNEQFF.

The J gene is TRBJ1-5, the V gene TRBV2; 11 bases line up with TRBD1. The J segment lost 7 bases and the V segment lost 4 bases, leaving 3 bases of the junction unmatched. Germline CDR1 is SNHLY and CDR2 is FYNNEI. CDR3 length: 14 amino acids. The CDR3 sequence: CASSGDRGAQPQHF. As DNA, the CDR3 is TGTGCCAGCAGTGGGGACAGGGGGGCCCAGCCCCAGCATTTT.

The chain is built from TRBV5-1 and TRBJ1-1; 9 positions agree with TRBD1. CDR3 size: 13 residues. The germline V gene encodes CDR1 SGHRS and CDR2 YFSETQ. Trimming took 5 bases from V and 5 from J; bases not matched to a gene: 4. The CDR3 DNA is TGCGCCAGCAGTTGGACAGGGGAAACTGAAGCTTTCTTT. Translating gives CASSWTGETEAFF.

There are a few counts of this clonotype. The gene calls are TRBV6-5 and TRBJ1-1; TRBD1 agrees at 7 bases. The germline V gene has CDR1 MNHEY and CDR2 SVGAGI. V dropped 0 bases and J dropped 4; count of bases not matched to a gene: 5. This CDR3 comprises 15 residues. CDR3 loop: CASSYSSPGGTEAFF. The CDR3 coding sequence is TGTGCCAGCAGTTACTCGAGTCCAGGGGGCACTGAAGCTTTCTTT.

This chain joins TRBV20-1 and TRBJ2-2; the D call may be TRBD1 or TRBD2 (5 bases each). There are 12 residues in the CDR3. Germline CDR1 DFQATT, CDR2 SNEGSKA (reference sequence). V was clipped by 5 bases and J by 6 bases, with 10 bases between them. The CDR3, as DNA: TGCAGTGCTCTAGGGACCCCCGGGGAGCTGTTTTTT. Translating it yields CSALGTPGELFF.

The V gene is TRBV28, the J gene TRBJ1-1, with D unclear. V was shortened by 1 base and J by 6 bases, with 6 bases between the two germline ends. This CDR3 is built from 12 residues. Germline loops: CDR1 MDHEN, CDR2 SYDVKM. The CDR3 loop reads CASSLLISEAFF. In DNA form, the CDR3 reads TGTGCCAGCAGTTTATTAATATCTGAAGCTTTCTTT.

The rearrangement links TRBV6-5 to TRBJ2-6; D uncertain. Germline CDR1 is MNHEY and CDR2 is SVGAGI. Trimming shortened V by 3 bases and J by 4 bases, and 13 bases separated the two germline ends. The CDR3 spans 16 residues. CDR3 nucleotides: TGTGCCAGCAGTTATAACCCCTCGGGCGGGGCCAACGTCCTGACTTTC. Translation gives CASSYNPSGGANVLTF.

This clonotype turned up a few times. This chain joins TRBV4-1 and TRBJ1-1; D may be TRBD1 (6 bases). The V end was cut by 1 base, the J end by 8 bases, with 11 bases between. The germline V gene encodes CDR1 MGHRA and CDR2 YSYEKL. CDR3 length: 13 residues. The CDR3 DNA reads TGCGCCAGCAGCCAAGTAACAGGGTTAGAAGCTTTCTTT. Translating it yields CASSQVTGLEAFF.

CDR3 sequence: CASSMGLAGETYEQYF. The DNA for the CDR3 is TGCGCCAGCAGCATGGGGCTAGCGGGAGAAACCTACGAGCAGTACTTC. This chain uses TRBV4-3 with TRBJ2-7, with 10 positions matching TRBD2. The V gene end was trimmed by 5 bases and the J gene end by 2 bases; junction bases not matched to a gene: 9. This CDR3 is built from 16 residues. CDR1 and CDR2 (germline): LGHNA, YSLEER.